These 16 T cell receptor beta chains share one sample of origin, sequenced in a study of blood T cells in healthy people across ages. A sample-barcoded 5' primer and a J-beta primer mix were used in a second PCR of roughly 6 to 11 cycles. MiXCR, applied by TCRdb to the 5' RACE reads, yields one record per CDR3 protein. The sample gives approximately 960,000 distinct CDR3 sequences, roughly 28% of which show up once; roughly 10% is in the top ten. The data also belong to a second study, concerning T cells of mothers and their children.

Sequenced material: blood. The origin of the receptors is a woman between 40 and 55 years old in good health.

In its sample, this clonotype was seen once. The V call is TRBV12-3 or TRBV12-4, the J call TRBJ2-5, with D perhaps matching TRBD1 (6 bases). The DNA end lines up better with TRBJ2-7; the J call may be wrong. This CDR3 contains 12 residues. CDR3 amino acids: CASRYRDHEQYF. CDR3 coding DNA: TGTGCCAGCAGGTACAGGGACCACGAGCAGTACTTC.

In this sample, this clonotype turned up a few times. This chain uses TRBV20-1 with TRBJ2-1, with no clear D. CDR3 size: 14 residues. V dropped 5 bases and J dropped 2 bases, with 13 bases sitting between them. Germline assignment: CDR1 DFQATT and CDR2 SNEGSKA (reference sequence). The CDR3: CSAPHSAAYNEQFF. CDR3 DNA sequence: TGCAGTGCTCCCCATAGTGCCGCCTACAATGAGCAGTTCTTC.

The table lists this clonotype with a few counts. This chain joins TRBV7-3 and TRBJ2-7, with TRBD2 matching 7 bases. The CDR3 covers 16 residues. CDR1 is SGHTA and CDR2 is FQGTGA in the germline V gene. With 2 bases clipped from V and 1 base from J, the junction kept 8 bases outside the gene matches. The CDR3 region is CASSLGGGVGSYEQYF. DNA of the CDR3: TGTGCCAGCAGCTTAGGGGGGGGGGTAGGATCCTACGAGCAGTACTTC.

In its sample, this clonotype was seen a few times. The chain links TRBV5-1 to TRBJ2-1; TRBD2 matches at 10 bases. In germline, CDR1 is SGHRS, CDR2 YFSETQ. J lost 7 bases, V lost 3 bases, and 13 bases had no gene match. The CDR3 is 17 amino acids. The CDR3 spells CASSSGLAEGPANEQFF. The CDR3 DNA is TGCGCCAGCAGCTCCGGACTAGCGGAGGGGCCGGCGAATGAGCAGTTCTTC.

This clonotype has at least ten counts. This chain connects TRBV7-3 to TRBJ2-7; possibly TRBD1 for D (6 bases). The CDR3 covers 13 residues. V lost 6 bases, J lost 4 bases, and 13 bases lay in between. Germline CDR1 SGHTA, CDR2 FQGTGA. The CDR3 here is CASSKYTGYEQYF. As DNA, the CDR3 is TGTGCCAGCAGTAAGTACACAGGGTACGAGCAGTACTTC.

This clonotype appeared many times. The V and J genes are TRBV12-3 or TRBV12-4 and TRBJ2-5; 9 nucleotides match TRBD1. V gave up 6 bases and J gave up 11 bases; unmatched junction bases: 10. The CDR3 has 13 amino acids. The CDR3: CASSQQTGGRQYF. CDR3 DNA sequence: TGTGCCAGCAGCCAGCAGACAGGGGGAAGACAGTACTTC.

The V gene is TRBV12-3 or TRBV12-4, the J gene TRBJ2-3; weak D call: TRBD2 (6 bases). Trimming shortened V by 6 bases and J by 2 bases, and 12 bases separated the two germline ends. The CDR3 is 14 residues long. CDR3 nucleotides: TGTGCCAGCAGATGGACGGGGGACACAGATACGCAGTATTTT. This codes for CASRWTGDTDTQYF.

This clonotype has a handful of counts. J is TRBJ1-6 and V is TRBV6-5; D unresolved. Germline CDR1 MNHEY, CDR2 SVGAGI. V lost 4 bases, J lost 11 bases, and 12 bases lay in between. The CDR3 covers 13 residues. The CDR3 here is CASSSPLPAPLHF. Written as DNA, the CDR3 is TGTGCCAGCAGTTCCCCCTTGCCGGCACCCCTCCACTTT.

This clonotype was seen many times. An end of the junction does not agree with germline; a read error may underlie this. V is TRBV7-7 and J is TRBJ2-1; the match to TRBD1 covers 11 bases. Germline CDR1 reads SSHAT; CDR2 reads FNYEAQ (reference sequence). The CDR3 has 17 amino acids. The CDR3 loop is CASSLGPGTGGYNEQFF. In nucleotides, the CDR3 is TGTGCTAGCAGTCTCGGCCCCGGGACAGGGGGCTACAATGAGCAGTTCTTC.

V and J are TRBV12-3 or TRBV12-4 and TRBJ2-7, with TRBD1 as a possible D gene (6 bases). The CDR3 contains 15 residues. Trimming took 4 bases from V and 0 from J, leaving 13 bases between them. The CDR3 sequence: CASSSETGSSYEQYF. CDR3 nucleotide sequence: TGTGCCAGCAGTTCCGAGACAGGAAGCTCCTACGAGCAGTACTTC.

V usage is TRBV3-1 and J usage is TRBJ1-2; no reliable D call. The CDR3 loop spans 13 amino acids. Germline V CDR1 and CDR2: LGHDT, YNNKEL (reference sequence). Deletions cut 0 bases from V and 7 bases from J, with 9 bases between. The CDR3 bases are TGTGCCAGCAGCCAAGACAGGCCTACTGGCTACACCTTC. This translates into CASSQDRPTGYTF.

This clonotype was recorded at least ten times. A read error may account for a junction end that differs from germline. As DNA, the CDR3 is TGCAGTGCTAGAGGGATAGCGGGGGACCAAGGGACCCAGTACTTC. It codes for CSARGIAGDQGTQYF. The chain carries TRBV20-1 and TRBJ2-5, with 9 bases aligning to TRBD2. The CDR3 is 15 residues long. Germline values: CDR1 DFQATT, CDR2 SNEGSKA (reference sequence).

This clonotype was recorded at least ten times. The chain has TRBV4-1 and TRBJ2-5, with D tentatively TRBD1 or TRBD2 (5 bases each). The germline V gene has CDR1 MGHRA and CDR2 YSYEKL. Trimming removed 4 bases at V and 7 bases at J, with 7 bases between. This CDR3 spans 11 amino acids. The CDR3: CASSLRGTQYF. The CDR3 DNA reads as TGCGCCAGCAGCCTGAGGGGGACCCAGTACTTC.

This clonotype has at least ten counts. The chain combines TRBV2 with TRBJ2-6; 7 bases are a match to TRBD2. The CDR3 is 16 residues long. The germline V gene has CDR1 SNHLY and CDR2 FYNNEI. The J segment lost 4 bases and the V segment lost 5 bases, leaving 8 bases of the junction unmatched. CDR3 in amino acids: CASSRDPRGGANVLTF. For the CDR3, the DNA is TGTGCCAGCAGTCGGGACCCGCGGGGGGGGGCCAACGTCCTGACTTTC.

The chain employs TRBV28 and TRBJ1-2; TRBD1 is a possible D gene (6 bases). The CDR3 spans 14 residues. Trimming removed 2 bases from V and 4 bases from J, with 11 bases in between. From germline, CDR1 is MDHEN and CDR2 SYDVKM. CDR3 residues: CASSLVQGPYGYTF. DNA of the CDR3: TGTGCCAGCAGTTTAGTACAGGGTCCCTATGGCTACACCTTC.

V and J are TRBV5-6 and TRBJ1-2; 7 bases match TRBD1. V was pared by 0 bases and J by 5 bases, with 7 bases of the junction left unmatched. The length of the CDR3 is 15 residues. Germline CDR1 and CDR2: SGHDT and YYEEEE. The CDR3, as DNA: TGTGCCAGCAGCTTGGAACCGGGACAGTTATATGGCTACACCTTC. This translates into CASSLEPGQLYGYTF.